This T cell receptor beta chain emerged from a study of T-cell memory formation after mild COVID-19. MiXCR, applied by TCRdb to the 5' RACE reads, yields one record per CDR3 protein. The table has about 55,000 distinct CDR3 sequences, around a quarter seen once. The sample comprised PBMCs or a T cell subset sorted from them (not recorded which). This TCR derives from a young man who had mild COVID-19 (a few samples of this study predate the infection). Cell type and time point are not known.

This chain's CDR3 is CASNHGPSYEQYF. The CDR3 nucleotides read TGTGCCAGCAACCACGGACCCTCCTACGAGCAGTACTTC. This chain joins TRBV27 and TRBJ2-7; D remains unclear. The CDR3 spans 13 residues. Germline CDR1 and CDR2: MNHEY and SMNVEV (reference sequence). Trimming shortened V by 7 bases and J by 0 bases, and 10 bases separated the two germline ends.